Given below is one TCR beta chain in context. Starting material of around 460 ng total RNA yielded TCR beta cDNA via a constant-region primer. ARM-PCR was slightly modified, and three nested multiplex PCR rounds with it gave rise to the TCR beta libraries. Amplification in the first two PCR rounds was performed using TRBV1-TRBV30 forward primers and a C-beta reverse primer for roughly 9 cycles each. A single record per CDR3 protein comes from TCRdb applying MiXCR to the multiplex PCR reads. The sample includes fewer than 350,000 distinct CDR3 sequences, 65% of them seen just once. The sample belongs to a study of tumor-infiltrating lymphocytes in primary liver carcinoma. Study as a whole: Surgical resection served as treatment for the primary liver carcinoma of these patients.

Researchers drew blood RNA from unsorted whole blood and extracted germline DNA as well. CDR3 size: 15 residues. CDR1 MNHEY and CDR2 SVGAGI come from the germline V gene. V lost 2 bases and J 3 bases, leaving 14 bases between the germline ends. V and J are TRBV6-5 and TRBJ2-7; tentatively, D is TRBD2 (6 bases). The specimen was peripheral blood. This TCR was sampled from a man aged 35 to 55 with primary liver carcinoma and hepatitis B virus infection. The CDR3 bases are TGTGCCAGCAGTTACGCGGGACCATCCAACTACGAGCAGTACTTC. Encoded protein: CASSYAGPSNYEQYF.